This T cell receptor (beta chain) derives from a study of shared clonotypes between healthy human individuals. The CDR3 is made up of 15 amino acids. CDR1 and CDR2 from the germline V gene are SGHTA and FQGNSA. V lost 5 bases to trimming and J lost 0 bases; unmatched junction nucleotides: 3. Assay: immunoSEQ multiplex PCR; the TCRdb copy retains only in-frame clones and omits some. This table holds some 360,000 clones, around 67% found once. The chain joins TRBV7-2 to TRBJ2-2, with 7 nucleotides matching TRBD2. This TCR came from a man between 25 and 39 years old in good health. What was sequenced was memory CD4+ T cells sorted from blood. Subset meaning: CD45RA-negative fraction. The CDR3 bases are TGTGCCAGCAGCACAAGCGGGACGAACACCGGGGAGCTGTTTTTT. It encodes CASSTSGTNTGELFF. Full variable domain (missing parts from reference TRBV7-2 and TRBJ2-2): GAGVSQSPSNKVTEKGKDVELRCDPISGHTALYWYRQSLGQGLEFLIYFQGNSAPDKSGLPSDRFSAERTGGSVSTLTIQRTQQEDSAVYLCASSTSGTNTGELFFGEGSRLTVL.